The 28 T cell receptor beta chains given below trace back to one sample, sequenced in a study of blood T cell repertoires in COVID-19. The assay was immunoSEQ multiplex PCR, and TCRdb's table has in-frame clones only and misses some. The sample has around 200,000 clones; less than 90% are singletons. Sample: peripheral blood. The receptors derive from a woman aged 45-65 years with acute or convalescent COVID-19.

This clone was seen just once. The chain combines TRBV19 with TRBJ2-1, with TRBD2 matching 10 bases. Trimming took 5 bases from V and 6 from J; bases not matched to a gene: 13. This CDR3 has 17 amino acids. CDR1 and CDR2 (germline): LNHDA, SQIVND (reference sequence). The DNA for the CDR3 is TGTGCCAGTAGTCCCCAAGCGACTAGCGGGCCACGCAATGAGCAGTTCTTC. Its protein product is CASSPQATSGPRNEQFF.

The gene calls are TRBV5-1 and TRBJ1-1; possible D gene TRBD1, 6 bases. Trimming removed 7 bases at V and 2 bases at J, with 12 bases between. This CDR3 spans 13 amino acids. The germline V gene encodes CDR1 SGHRS and CDR2 YFSETQ. This CDR3 is CASGMGHNTEAFF. The DNA for the CDR3 is TGCGCCAGCGGGATGGGACATAACACTGAAGCTTTCTTT.

This clone came up many times. The V call is TRBV28, the J call TRBJ2-3; TRBD1 matches at 9 bases. This CDR3 is 15 amino acids long. Per the germline V gene, CDR1 is MDHEN and CDR2 is SYDVKM. Trimming cost V 4 bases and J 3 bases; bases outside gene matches: 5. The CDR3 DNA follows: TGTGCCAGCAGTTCGGGACAGGGAGCGACAGATACGCAGTATTTT. Translated, it gives CASSSGQGATDTQYF.

The V gene is TRBV10-2, the J gene TRBJ2-5; TRBD2 is a possible D gene (5 bases). V was pared by 6 bases and J by 6 bases, with 14 bases between. This CDR3 spans 13 amino acids. Germline V lookup: CDR1 WSHSY, CDR2 SAAADI. CDR3 in amino acids: CASSESSTQTQYF. The CDR3, as DNA: TGCGCCAGCAGCGAATCTAGCACACAGACCCAGTACTTC.

This clone was counted a single time. The chain's CDR3 is CSVEDRTRAPSSGNTIYF. The CDR3 DNA sequence: TGCAGCGTTGAAGATAGGACGCGGGCCCCGAGCTCTGGAAACACCATATATTTT. This chain connects TRBV29-1 to TRBJ1-3; D call uncertain. CDR1 SQVTM and CDR2 ANQGSEA come from the germline V gene. The V and J ends lost 0 bases and 0 bases respectively, with 18 bases between them. This CDR3 has 18 residues.

This clone was found a few times. The chain is built from TRBV6-5 and TRBJ1-2; 7 bases match TRBD1. The CDR3 loop spans 15 amino acids. The germline V gene has CDR1 MNHEY and CDR2 SVGAGI. With 6 bases clipped from V and 3 bases from J, the junction kept 10 bases outside the gene matches. CDR3 in DNA: TGTGCCAGCAGCCGAACAGGGGAGTACGACTATGGCTACACCTTC. The encoded protein is CASSRTGEYDYGYTF.

V gene TRBV2 combines with J gene TRBJ2-5; tentatively, D is TRBD1 (6 bases). This CDR3 region has 14 residues. The V gene lost 7 bases and the J gene lost 2 bases, with 14 bases spanning the gap. The germline V gene has CDR1 SNHLY and CDR2 FYNNEI. CDR3 amino acids: CASIGQPLQETQYF. The CDR3 region has the DNA TGTGCCAGCATTGGACAGCCACTTCAAGAGACCCAGTACTTC. Looking up the rest from reference TRBV2 and TRBJ2-5 gives the full variable domain: EPEVTQTPSHQVTQMGQEVILRCVPISNHLYFYWYRQILGQKVEFLVSFYNNEISEKSEIFDDQFSVERPDGSNFTLKIRSTKLEDSAMYFCASIGQPLQETQYFGPGTRLLVL.

The rearrangement links TRBV6-6 to TRBJ1-2; the D is unclear. The CDR3 covers 14 residues. The V gene lost 0 bases and the J gene lost 8 bases, with 13 bases spanning the gap. In germline, CDR1 is MNHNY, CDR2 SVGAGI (reference sequence). The chain's CDR3 is CASSYSSREQGYTF. CDR3 sequence (DNA): TGTGCCAGCAGTTACTCCTCCCGGGAGCAAGGCTACACCTTC.

V and J are TRBV7-9 and TRBJ2-6; 8 bases fit TRBD1. The CDR3 covers 16 residues. Per germline, CDR1 SEHNR and CDR2 FQNEAQ (reference sequence). V gave up 4 bases and J gave up 4 bases; unmatched junction bases: 6. The CDR3 loop reads CASSSRQGQGANVLTF. CDR3 nucleotides: TGTGCCAGCAGCTCCAGACAGGGGCAAGGGGCCAACGTCCTGACTTTC.

J is TRBJ2-2 and V is TRBV2, with 8 bases lining up with TRBD2. The ends lost 0 bases at V and 6 bases at J; junction bases unmatched: 6. Germline loops: CDR1 SNHLY, CDR2 FYNNEI. The CDR3 is 16 residues long. CDR3 DNA sequence: TGTGCCAGCAGTGAAGCGCTGGGACTAGGGTCCGGGGAGCTGTTTTTT. It encodes CASSEALGLGSGELFF.

The J gene is TRBJ2-3, the V gene TRBV27; 8 bases map to TRBD1. CDR3 length: 12 residues. Germline CDR1 is MNHEY and CDR2 is SMNVEV (reference sequence). V lost 8 bases to trimming and J lost 5 bases; unmatched junction nucleotides: 3. CDR3 loop: CASAGGQDTQYF. For the CDR3, the DNA is TGTGCCAGCGCAGGGGGCCAAGATACGCAGTATTTT.

V gene TRBV5-1 combines with J gene TRBJ2-7; D is unclear. The V and J ends lost 0 bases and 2 bases respectively, with 9 bases between them. The CDR3 contains 14 residues. Germline V gene sequence: CDR1 SGHRS, CDR2 YFSETQ. Here the CDR3 reads CASSLGAETYEQYF. The CDR3 nucleotides read TGCGCCAGCAGCTTGGGGGCAGAAACCTACGAGCAGTACTTC.

The gene calls are TRBV24-1 and TRBJ1-5; D is perhaps TRBD1 (6 bases). Between the trimmed V and J ends, which lost 9 bases and 5 bases, there was a span of 22 bases. Germline V lookup: CDR1 KGHDR, CDR2 SFDVKD. The CDR3 loop spans 16 amino acids. The CDR3 region is CATAPQGTRSDQPQHF. CDR3 DNA: TGTGCCACCGCGCCCCAGGGGACGAGGTCGGATCAGCCCCAGCATTTT.

The V call is TRBV3-1 (or the pseudogene TRBV3-2), the J call TRBJ2-7, with D unclear. From germline, CDR1 is LGHDT and CDR2 YNNKEL (reference sequence). Trimming cost V 1 base and J 7 bases, with 11 bases left between them. The CDR3 length is 13 residues. CDR3 nucleotides: TGTGCCAGCAGCCAAGGTAATTTTCCGGAGCAGTACTTC. Amino acids: CASSQGNFPEQYF.

V is TRBV10-3 and J is TRBJ2-1; maybe TRBD2 (5 bases). V gave up 6 bases and J gave up 5 bases, with 11 bases separating them. Germline V gives CDR1 ENHRY, CDR2 SYGVKD. The CDR3 spans 13 residues. Here the CDR3 reads CAISGEDHNEQFF. For the CDR3, the DNA is TGTGCCATCAGCGGGGAAGATCACAATGAGCAGTTCTTC.

This clone has only a few counts. The chain is built from TRBV10-3 and TRBJ1-4; D uncertain. V lost 4 bases to trimming and J lost 3 bases, with 6 bases between them. Germline CDR1 and CDR2: ENHRY and SYGVKD. The CDR3 has 13 amino acids. CDR3 DNA sequence: TGTGCCATCAGTGGGGAGTCTAATGAAAAACTGTTTTTT. Amino acids: CAISGESNEKLFF.

The chain employs TRBV7-9 and TRBJ2-7; 10 bases are shared with TRBD1. J gave up 6 bases and V 7 bases, and 15 bases lay outside the gene matches. CDR3 length: 16 amino acids. Germline CDR1 is SEHNR and CDR2 is FQNEAQ (reference sequence). CDR3 in amino acids: CASNDRGQGGVPEQYF. As DNA, the CDR3 is TGTGCCAGCAACGACAGGGGGCAGGGGGGAGTCCCCGAGCAGTACTTC.

This clone was detected only once. This chain links TRBV6-5 with TRBJ2-5, with D perhaps TRBD2 (5 bases). Germline assignment: CDR1 MNHEY and CDR2 SVGAGI. V lost 6 bases, J lost 9 bases, and 23 bases lay in between. This CDR3 has 15 amino acids. The chain's CDR3 is CASRPTRLGPSAQYF. The CDR3 nucleotides read TGTGCCAGCAGACCTACTAGATTAGGGCCGTCGGCCCAGTACTTC.

This clone was recorded once. The chain couples TRBV6-2 or TRBV6-3 to TRBJ1-2; no definite D call. CDR3 length: 16 residues. V gave up 0 bases and J gave up 4 bases, with 15 bases separating them. In germline, CDR1 is MNHEY, CDR2 SVGEGT. The CDR3 bases are TGTGCCAGCAGTTACTCAGCAGGTTCGTACGGCTATGGCTACACCTTC. It codes for CASSYSAGSYGYGYTF.

The chain employs TRBV4-1 and TRBJ2-5, with D perhaps matching TRBD2 (6 bases). The germline CDR1 and CDR2 sequences are MGHRA and YSYEKL. CDR3 length equals 14 residues. The V gene lost 1 base and the J gene lost 5 bases, with 11 bases spanning the gap. CDR3 region: CASSQVPGGETQYF. The CDR3 DNA follows: TGCGCCAGCAGCCAAGTCCCAGGAGGGGAGACCCAGTACTTC.

V and J are TRBV5-8 and TRBJ1-6, with a possible D match to TRBD1 (5 bases). V was cut by 4 bases and J by 6 bases, with 11 bases left in between. CDR1 and CDR2 from the germline V gene are SGHTS and YDEGEE. The length of the CDR3 is 14 residues. CDR3 nucleotides: TGTGCCAGCAGCCCGGGACTTTTTAATTCACCCCTCCACTTT. This encodes CASSPGLFNSPLHF. Full variable domain (remainder filled in from reference TRBV5-8 and TRBJ1-6): EAGVTQSPTHLIKTRGQQATLRCSPISGHTSVYWYQQALGLGLQFLLWYDEGEERNRGNFPPRFSGRQFPNYSSELNVNALELEDSALYLCASSPGLFNSPLHFGNGTRLTVT.

The chain is built from TRBV19 and TRBJ1-4; 7 bases are shared with TRBD1. The CDR3 spans 16 residues. The V segment lost 4 bases and the J segment 5 bases; nucleotides outside the gene matches: 10. CDR1 and CDR2 from the germline V gene are LNHDA and SQIVND (reference sequence). CDR3 in DNA: TGTGCCAGTAGTAATCGATTGGGACAGAGAAATGAAAAACTGTTTTTT. It yields the protein CASSNRLGQRNEKLFF. The full variable domain, completed using reference TRBV19 and TRBJ1-4, is DGGITQSPKYLFRKEGQNVTLSCEQNLNHDAMYWYRQDPGQGLRLIYYSQIVNDFQKGDIAEGYSVSREKKESFPLTVTSAQKNPTAFYLCASSNRLGQRNEKLFFGSGTQLSVL.

The chain joins TRBV3-1 (or the pseudogene TRBV3-2) to TRBJ2-3; TRBD1 is a possible D gene (6 bases). Trimming shortened V by 5 bases and J by 3 bases, and 15 bases separated the two germline ends. Germline loops: CDR1 LGHDT, CDR2 YNNKEL (reference sequence). The CDR3 sequence is 15 residues long. The CDR3 protein is CASSSYRDGTDTQYF. CDR3 coding DNA: TGTGCCAGCAGCTCTTACAGGGACGGGACAGATACGCAGTATTTT.

This clone was detected only once. CDR3 protein: CASSWGQVPYGYTF. Here the CDR3 DNA reads TGTGCCAGCAGCTGGGGACAGGTTCCCTATGGCTACACCTTC. V usage is TRBV7-2 and J usage is TRBJ1-2, with 8 bases that match TRBD1. The V segment lost 4 bases and the J segment 4 bases; nucleotides outside the gene matches: 5. The germline CDR1 and CDR2 sequences are SGHTA and FQGNSA. This CDR3 is built from 14 residues.

The V call is TRBV5-1, the J call TRBJ1-1, with D possibly TRBD1 on 5 matching bases. V gave up 1 base and J gave up 5 bases, with 12 bases separating them. Germline CDR1 reads SGHRS; CDR2 reads YFSETQ. The CDR3 spans 14 residues. CDR3 nucleotides: TGCGCCAGCAGCTTGCCAGGGCGTTGGACTGAAGCTTTCTTT. Translating it yields CASSLPGRWTEAFF.

The rearrangement links TRBV5-6 to TRBJ1-6; TRBD1 aligns across 8 bases. The CDR3 has 15 amino acids. CDR1 SGHDT and CDR2 YYEEEE come from the germline V gene. Trimming removed 4 bases from V and 9 bases from J; junction bases left unmatched: 9. The CDR3 here is CASSIMTGESSPLHF. CDR3 DNA: TGTGCCAGCAGCATTATGACAGGGGAGAGTTCACCCCTCCACTTT.

The chain links TRBV18 to TRBJ2-7, with D possibly matching TRBD2 (5 bases). This CDR3 comprises 16 residues. V lost 3 bases to trimming and J lost 2 bases, with 17 bases between them. CDR1 KGHSH and CDR2 LQKENI come from the germline V gene. The CDR3 coding sequence is TGTGCCAGCTCACCGGAGGTGCGGCGGGCCACCTACGAGCAGTACTTC. As protein: CASSPEVRRATYEQYF.

J is TRBJ2-1 and V is TRBV6-1; D is unclear. V was cut by 2 bases and J by 7 bases, with 12 bases left in between. The CDR3 spans 14 residues. Germline loops: CDR1 MNHNS, CDR2 SASEGT. CDR3 sequence reads: CASSESPLPNEQFF. Here the CDR3 DNA reads TGTGCCAGCAGTGAATCCCCACTACCTAATGAGCAGTTCTTC.